A selection of T cell receptor beta chains follows, all from one sample in a study of cytomegalovirus exposure and HLA in healthy donors. TCRdb's copy holds only in-frame clones and misses some; the assay was immunoSEQ multiplex PCR. The sample has around 120,000 clones, 60% to 85% seen once. Sequencing was performed on PBMCs. These receptors were obtained from a woman aged 35 to 49 in good health and CMV-seropositive. The CDR3 runs from the conserved cysteine through the conserved F or W. The order of the fields is D gene, J gene, clone size, V gene, CDR3 DNA, CDR3 protein. The D gene is left open where the match is weak. The size field is filled for only some rows; it gives once, few, many or a size class.

TRBD1 TRBJ1-1 NA TRBV20-1 TGCAGGGGGACAGAGAACACTGAAGCTTTCTTT CRGTENTEAFF
NA TRBJ1-6 NA TRBV19 TGTGCCAGTAGTTCGTCGAATTCACCCCTCCACTTT CASSSSNSPLHF
NA TRBJ2-6 NA TRBV10-3 TGTGCCATCAGTGATCGGTCATCTGGGGCCAACGTCCTGACTTTC CAISDRSSGANVLTF
TRBD2 TRBJ2-3 NA TRBV2 TGTGCCAGCAATAGCGGGGGAAGCACAGATACGCAGTATTTT CASNSGGSTDTQYF
NA TRBJ2-3 few TRBV5-6 TGTGCCAGCAGCCCCGGGTTACATGGGGATACGCAGTATTTT CASSPGLHGDTQYF
NA TRBJ2-4 NA TRBV18 TGTGCCAGCTCACCCACGGAGGGAAGGGGTCTGCACTTC CASSPTEGRGLHF
NA TRBJ1-3 NA TRBV5-4 TGTGCCAGCAGAGAGGACAGCTCTGGAAACACCATATATTTT CASREDSSGNTIYF
NA TRBJ2-1 NA TRBV2 TGTGCCAGCAGTGCAGAGGGTCTTTCCTACAATGAGCAGTTCTTC CASSAEGLSYNEQFF
NA TRBJ2-7 NA TRBV7-2 TGTGCCAGCAGCGATCGTAAGGGACAATCCTACGAGCAGTACTTC CASSDRKGQSYEQYF
NA TRBJ2-5 NA TRBV6-1 TGTGCCAGCAGGCAGTTAGCGGAAGAGACCCAGTACTTC CASRQLAEETQYF
TRBD1 TRBJ1-5 NA TRBV7-2 TGTGCCAGCAGCAAAACAGGGGGCGCGAGTCAGCCCCAGCATTTT CASSKTGGASQPQHF
TRBD2 TRBJ2-4 NA TRBV13 TGTGCCAGCAGCTTGAATAAGGTGGGACTAGCGGGGGGCAAAAACATTCAGTACTTC CASSLNKVGLAGGKNIQYF
NA TRBJ1-1 NA TRBV2 TGTGCCAGCAGCGCTGAACCGGGACAATCCTCTCGTGGGGCTTTCTTT CASSAEPGQSSRGAFF
NA TRBJ1-4 NA TRBV21-1 TGTGCCAGCAGCCCGAGGCCCCGACAGGGGGGTGAAAAACTGTTTTTT CASSPRPRQGGEKLFF
TRBD2 TRBJ2-7 NA TRBV30 TGTGCCTGGAGTGAACCTAGCGGGAGCTCCTACGAGCAGTACTTC CAWSEPSGSSYEQYF
TRBD2 TRBJ2-3 once TRBV5-4 TGTGCCAGCAGCTACCTAAGTAGCGGGGGAGGCACAGATACGCAGTATTTT CASSYLSSGGGTDTQYF
NA TRBJ2-7 NA TRBV5-1 TGCGCCAGCAGCTCAGGGCCGTCCTACGAGCAGTACTTC CASSSGPSYEQYF
TRBD1 TRBJ2-6 NA TRBV5-1 TGCGCCAGCAGCCTCACAGGGGAACGGAGCTCTGGGGCCAACGTCCTGACTTTC CASSLTGERSSGANVLTF
NA TRBJ2-7 once TRBV14 TGTGCCAGCAGCCAAGATAATCCAGGGGCTGGCGAGCAGTACTTC CASSQDNPGAGEQYF
NA TRBJ2-1 NA TRBV7-8 TGTGCCAGCAGCCTAACGTACCGGGAGCAGTTCTTC CASSLTYREQFF
NA TRBJ2-3 NA TRBV4-3 TGCGCCAGCAGCCCTCAGACGGGGGCAGATACGCAGTATTTT CASSPQTGADTQYF
NA TRBJ2-3 NA TRBV19 TGTGCCAGTCAACTAGCAGATACGCAGTATTTT CASQLADTQYF
NA TRBJ1-1 NA TRBV29-1 TGCAGCGCGCGAGGTGTGGCAGGAGGGGCGAAGACTGAAGCTTTCTTT CSARGVAGGAKTEAFF
NA TRBJ1-2 NA TRBV14 TGTGCCAGCAGCCCACAGAAACAGGGCGTTTTCCACTTC CASSPQKQGVFHF
NA TRBJ1-1 NA TRBV5-1 TGCGCCAGCAGCTTTACAGGTCCTGAAGCTTTCTTT CASSFTGPEAFF
TRBD2 TRBJ2-7 few TRBV7-2 TGTGCCAGCAGCCGAAGGGGAGGGGCTAGAGAGCAGTACTTC CASSRRGGAREQYF
TRBD1 TRBJ2-1 NA TRBV13 TGTGCCAGCAGCATTCTTCCACAGGGGTATGAGCAGTTCTTC CASSILPQGYEQFF
TRBD1 TRBJ2-5 few TRBV30 TGTGCCTGGGACCCACAGGGGGGAGAGACCCAGTACTTC CAWDPQGGETQYF